The TCR beta chain described here comes from a study of PD-1 blockade in classical Hodgkin lymphoma. Study-wide findings and caveats: Whatever underlies the repertoire differences (possibly disease activity or prior therapy) remains undefined.

Germline CDR1 MNHEY, CDR2 SVGAGI. This CDR3 is built from 12 residues. Trimming shortened V by 6 bases and J by 7 bases, and 12 bases separated the two germline ends. No patient escaped relapse after autologous stem cell transplantation, and brentuximab vedotin exposure varied. As concerns this clone: As yet, its antigen is unknown.

Libraries were prepared by immunoSEQ multiplex PCR; TCRdb keeps only in-frame clonotypes and omits some of them. The profile shows around 39,000 clones, approximately 82% of them singletons. This rearrangement joins TRBV6-5 to TRBJ1-2; the D gene is possibly TRBD1 (5 bases). Sequenced material: peripheral blood mononuclear cells (PBMCs), taken before the second cycle of nivolumab. The clonotype originates from a human donor with classical Hodgkin lymphoma. Here the CDR3 reads CASSLDRGGYTF. The DNA of the CDR3 is TGTGCCAGCAGCCTAGACAGAGGTGGCTACACCTTC.